This passage covers 7 T cell receptor beta chains from one sample sequenced in a study of cytomegalovirus exposure and HLA in healthy donors. PCR involved 60 Vbeta and 13 Jbeta primers. The protocol was immunoSEQ multiplex PCR, while the TCRdb copy is restricted to in-frame clones and leaves out a portion. The sample consists of under 200,000 clones, roughly 80% of them appearing once. Sequenced: PBMCs. All receptors derive from a woman under 40 in good health and CMV-seropositive.

The V gene is TRBV7-8, the J gene TRBJ1-3; D is possibly TRBD1 (5 bases). Deletions cut 3 bases from V and 4 bases from J, with 13 bases between. The CDR3 spans 15 residues. The germline V gene has CDR1 SGHVS and CDR2 FQNEAQ. The CDR3 is CASSFRQGRGNTIYF. DNA for the CDR3: TGTGCCAGCAGCTTCAGGCAGGGAAGAGGAAACACCATATATTTT.

The rearrangement links TRBV19 to TRBJ2-3; TRBD2 agrees at 8 bases. With 1 base clipped from V and 4 bases from J, the junction kept 1 base outside the gene matches. This CDR3 spans 14 amino acids. CDR1 and CDR2 (germline): LNHDA, SQIVND (reference sequence). The CDR3 loop is CASSIVGGADTQYF. The CDR3 DNA sequence: TGTGCCAGTAGTATAGTCGGGGGGGCAGATACGCAGTATTTT.

V usage is TRBV5-1 and J usage is TRBJ1-4; perhaps TRBD1 as D (5 bases). CDR3 length equals 14 residues. The germline V and J ends were trimmed by 4 bases and 1 base, with 8 bases remaining between them. Germline lookup yields CDR1 SGHRS and CDR2 YFSETQ. CDR3 loop: CASSRTGTNEKLFF. DNA of the CDR3: TGCGCCAGCAGCCGTACAGGAACTAATGAAAAACTGTTTTTT.

This chain connects TRBV10-1 to TRBJ1-1, with D possibly matching TRBD1 (6 bases). The CDR3 runs to 15 residues. V was clipped by 3 bases and J by 4 bases, with 15 bases between them. Germline CDR1 is WNHNN and CDR2 is SYGVQD (reference sequence). CDR3 protein: CASSESTGVLTEAFF. CDR3 bases: TGCGCCAGCAGTGAATCGACAGGAGTTCTCACTGAAGCTTTCTTT.

CDR3 protein: CASSFLNTEAFF. As DNA, the CDR3 is TGTGCCAGCAGCTTCTTGAACACTGAAGCTTTCTTT. The chain combines TRBV5-6 with TRBJ1-1; D ambiguous. Trimming removed 2 bases from V and 0 bases from J, with 2 bases in between. Germline V gives CDR1 SGHDT, CDR2 YYEEEE. The CDR3 totals 12 residues.

This chain uses TRBV7-9 with TRBJ1-1, with 12 nucleotides matching TRBD1. The CDR3 extends over 17 amino acids. The V gene's germline CDR1 is SEHNR and CDR2 FQNEAQ (reference sequence). With 4 bases clipped from V and 0 bases from J, the junction kept 6 bases outside the gene matches. CDR3 loop: CASSSGDRGLLNTEAFF. As DNA, the CDR3 is TGTGCCAGCAGCTCCGGGGACAGGGGGCTCCTGAACACTGAAGCTTTCTTT.

This clone was seen only a few times. The rearrangement links TRBV5-1 to TRBJ1-5, with TRBD1 as a possible D gene (6 bases). CDR1 is SGHRS, CDR2 YFSETQ, per germline. CDR3 size: 15 residues. Trimming removed 0 bases at V and 5 bases at J, with 12 bases between. This chain's CDR3 is CASSLDQGSHQPQHF. The CDR3, as DNA: TGCGCCAGCAGCTTGGATCAGGGGAGTCATCAGCCCCAGCATTTT.